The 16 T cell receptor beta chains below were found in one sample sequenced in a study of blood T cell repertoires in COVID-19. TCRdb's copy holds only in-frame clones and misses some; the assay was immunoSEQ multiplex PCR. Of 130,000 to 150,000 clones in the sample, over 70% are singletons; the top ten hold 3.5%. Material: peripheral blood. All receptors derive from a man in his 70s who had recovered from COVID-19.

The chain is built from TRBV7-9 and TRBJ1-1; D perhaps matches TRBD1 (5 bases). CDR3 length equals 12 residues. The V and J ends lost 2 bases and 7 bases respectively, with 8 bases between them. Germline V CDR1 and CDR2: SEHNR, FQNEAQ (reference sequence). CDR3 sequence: CASSLWGSEAFF. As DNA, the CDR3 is TGTGCCAGCAGCTTATGGGGCAGTGAAGCTTTCTTT.

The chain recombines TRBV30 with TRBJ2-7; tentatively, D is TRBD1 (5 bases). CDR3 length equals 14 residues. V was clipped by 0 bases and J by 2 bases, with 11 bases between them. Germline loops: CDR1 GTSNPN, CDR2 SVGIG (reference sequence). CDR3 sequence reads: CAWSVLRQPYEQYF. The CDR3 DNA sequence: TGTGCCTGGAGTGTACTCAGACAGCCCTACGAGCAGTACTTC.

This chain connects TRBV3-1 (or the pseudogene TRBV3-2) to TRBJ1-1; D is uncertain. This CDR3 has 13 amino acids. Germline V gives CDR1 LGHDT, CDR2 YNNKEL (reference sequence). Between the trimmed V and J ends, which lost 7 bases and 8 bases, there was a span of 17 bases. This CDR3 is CASKVGLLGEAFF. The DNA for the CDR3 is TGTGCCAGCAAGGTAGGATTACTAGGGGAAGCTTTCTTT.

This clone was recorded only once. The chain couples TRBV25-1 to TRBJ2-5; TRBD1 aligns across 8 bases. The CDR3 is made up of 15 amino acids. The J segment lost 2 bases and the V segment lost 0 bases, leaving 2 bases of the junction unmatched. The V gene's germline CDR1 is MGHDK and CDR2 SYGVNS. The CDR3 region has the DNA TGTGCCAGCAGTGAATACCGACAGGGGCAAGAGACCCAGTACTTC. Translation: CASSEYRQGQETQYF.

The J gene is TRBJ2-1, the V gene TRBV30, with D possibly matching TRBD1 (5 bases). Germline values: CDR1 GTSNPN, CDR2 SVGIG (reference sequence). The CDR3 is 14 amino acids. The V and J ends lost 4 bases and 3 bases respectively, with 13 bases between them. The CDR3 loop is CAWNRGLDYNEQFF. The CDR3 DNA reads TGTGCCTGGAATAGGGGCCTAGACTACAATGAGCAGTTCTTC.

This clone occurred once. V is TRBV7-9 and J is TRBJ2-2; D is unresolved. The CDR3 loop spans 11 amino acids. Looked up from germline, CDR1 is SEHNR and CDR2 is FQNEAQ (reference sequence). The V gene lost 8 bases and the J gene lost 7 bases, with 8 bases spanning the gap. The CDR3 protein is CASEVGGELFF. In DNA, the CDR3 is TGTGCCAGCGAGGTTGGCGGGGAGCTGTTTTTT.

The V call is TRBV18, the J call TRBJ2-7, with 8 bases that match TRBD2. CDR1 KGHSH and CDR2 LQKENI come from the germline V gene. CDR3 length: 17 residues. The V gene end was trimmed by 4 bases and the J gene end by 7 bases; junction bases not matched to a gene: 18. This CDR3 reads CASSHPSPLAGGFEQYF. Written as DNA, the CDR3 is TGTGCCAGCTCACATCCAAGTCCGCTAGCGGGTGGGTTTGAGCAGTACTTC.

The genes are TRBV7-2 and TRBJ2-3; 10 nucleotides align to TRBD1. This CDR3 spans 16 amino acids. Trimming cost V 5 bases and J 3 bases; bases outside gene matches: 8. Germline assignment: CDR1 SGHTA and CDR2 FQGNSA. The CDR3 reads CASSQTGTGVTDTQYF. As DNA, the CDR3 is TGTGCCAGCAGCCAGACCGGGACAGGGGTAACAGATACGCAGTATTTT. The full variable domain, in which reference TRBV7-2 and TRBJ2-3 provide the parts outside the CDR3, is GAGVSQSPSNKVTEKGKDVELRCDPISGHTALYWYRQSLGQGLEFLIYFQGNSAPDKSGLPSDRFSAERTGGSVSTLTIQRTQQEDSAVYLCASSQTGTGVTDTQYFGPGTRLTVL.

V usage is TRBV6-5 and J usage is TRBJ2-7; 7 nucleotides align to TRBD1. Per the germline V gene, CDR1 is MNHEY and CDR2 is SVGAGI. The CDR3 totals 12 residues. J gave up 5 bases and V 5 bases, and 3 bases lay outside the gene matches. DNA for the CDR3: TGTGCCAGCAGTACGACAGGGCACGAGCAGTACTTC. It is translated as CASSTTGHEQYF.

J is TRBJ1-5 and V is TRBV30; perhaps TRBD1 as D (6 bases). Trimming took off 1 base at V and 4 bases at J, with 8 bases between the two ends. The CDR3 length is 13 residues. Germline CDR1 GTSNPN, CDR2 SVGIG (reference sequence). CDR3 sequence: CAWSGQGNQPQHF. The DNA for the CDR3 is TGTGCCTGGAGTGGCCAGGGGAATCAGCCCCAGCATTTT.

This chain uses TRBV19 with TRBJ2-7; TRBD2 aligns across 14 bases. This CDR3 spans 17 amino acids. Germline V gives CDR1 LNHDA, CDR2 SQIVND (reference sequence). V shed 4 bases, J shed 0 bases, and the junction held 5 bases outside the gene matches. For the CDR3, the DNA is TGTGCCAGTAGTAGACTAGCGGGAGGGGGGAGCTCCTACGAGCAGTACTTC. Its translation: CASSRLAGGGSSYEQYF.

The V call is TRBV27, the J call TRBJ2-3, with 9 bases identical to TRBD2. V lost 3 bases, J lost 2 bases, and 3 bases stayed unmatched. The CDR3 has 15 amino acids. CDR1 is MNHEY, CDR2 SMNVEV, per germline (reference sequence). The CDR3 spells CASSFLAGYTDTQYF. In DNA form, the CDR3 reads TGTGCCAGCAGTTTTCTAGCGGGGTACACAGATACGCAGTATTTT.

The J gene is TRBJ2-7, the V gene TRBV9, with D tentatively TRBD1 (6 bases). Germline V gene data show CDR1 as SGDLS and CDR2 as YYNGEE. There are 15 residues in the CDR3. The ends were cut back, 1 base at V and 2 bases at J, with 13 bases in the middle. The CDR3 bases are TGTGCCAGCAGCGTATCAGACAGGAGTGCCTACGAGCAGTACTTC. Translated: CASSVSDRSAYEQYF.

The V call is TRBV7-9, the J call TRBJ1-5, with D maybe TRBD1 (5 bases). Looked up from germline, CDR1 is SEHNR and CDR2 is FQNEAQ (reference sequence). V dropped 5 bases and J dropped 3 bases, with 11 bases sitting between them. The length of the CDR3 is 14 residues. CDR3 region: CASSRGETNQPQHF. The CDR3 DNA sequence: TGTGCCAGCAGCCGGGGGGAGACCAATCAGCCCCAGCATTTT.

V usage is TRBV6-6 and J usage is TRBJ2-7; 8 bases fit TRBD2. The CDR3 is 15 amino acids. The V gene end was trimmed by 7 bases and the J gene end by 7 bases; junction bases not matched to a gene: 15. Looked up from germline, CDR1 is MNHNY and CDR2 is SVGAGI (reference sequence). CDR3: CASTFRLARSMEQYF. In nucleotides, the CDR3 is TGTGCCAGCACCTTTAGACTAGCGCGGAGCATGGAGCAGTACTTC.

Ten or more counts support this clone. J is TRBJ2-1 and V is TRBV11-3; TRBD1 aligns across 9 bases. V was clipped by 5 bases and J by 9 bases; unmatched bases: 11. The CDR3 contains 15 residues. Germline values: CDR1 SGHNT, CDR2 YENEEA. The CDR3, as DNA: TGTGCCAGCAGCAAGGGACAGGGATTTGGTAGTGAGCAGTTCTTC. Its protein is CASSKGQGFGSEQFF. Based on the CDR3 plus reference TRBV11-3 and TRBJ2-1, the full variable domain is EAGVVQSPRYKIIEKKQPVAFWCNPISGHNTLYWYLQNLGQGPELLIRYENEEAVDDSQLPKDRFSAERLKGVDSTLKIQPAELGDSAVYLCASSKGQGFGSEQFFGPGTRLTVL.